One TCR beta chain is described in this entry. Its specific antigen is unknown. Base quality data are lacking; no much larger clone is found one base away. These data originate in a study of OX40 agonist ivuxolimab in advanced cancers. A note on the overall study: Ivuxolimab, which targeted the costimulatory receptor OX40 (CD134), was an agonistic, fully human IgG2 monoclonal antibody. Intravenous ivuxolimab was administered to patients every 2 weeks at six dose levels: 0.01, 0.1, 0.3, 1.5, 3 and 10 mg/kg. Of the approximately 53 patients in dose escalation, about 20 had hepatocellular carcinoma, some 15 had melanoma, 9 had renal cell carcinoma and 9 had head and neck cancer. The dose-escalation cohort was over 70% male with a mean age of 60 years, ranging from roughly 20 to 80. Patients were allowed to have had prior anti-PD-1, anti-PD-L1 or anti-CTLA-4 therapy, and around 41% of the dose-escalation patients had previously received checkpoint inhibitors. Partial responses occurred in three dose-escalation patients: two with cutaneous melanoma and one with hepatocellular carcinoma. The purpose of peripheral TCRbeta sequencing was to test whether ivuxolimab changed TCR sequence diversity and led to clonal T-cell expansion. The monotherapy dose-escalation portion (N ≈ 57 patients) of the phase I ivuxolimab trial is reported in the paper.

Points the paper makes about the study in general: Low levels of normalized T-cell clonal expansion were also seen in some patients who did not respond. At doses of 0.1 to 3.0 mg/kg, clonal expansion of both CD4+ and CD8+ T cells in blood was seen between baseline and week 6. On average, CD8+ T cells showed more expanded clones than CD4+ T cells after ivuxolimab. The antigen specificity of the peripheral T cells that underwent clonal expansion was not determined. In partial responders in the 0.1-3.0 mg/kg groups, normalized peripheral clonal expansion was found to be among the lowest, especially among CD8+ T cells.

Genomic DNA was isolated from the sorted cells so that the TCRbeta CDR3 region could be sequenced. The immunoSEQ Assay was used for sequencing of TCRbeta CDR3 regions. Held by TCRdb, this immuneACCESS table contains in-frame sequences only and omits some clones. Under half of the omission traces to an unresolved V gene where checked; the cause of the rest is unknown. The sample includes roughly 70,000 clones, with approximately 82% observed a single time. Clones ranked in the top ten supply 4% to 5% of the sample. CDR1 SGHTA and CDR2 FQGTGA are derived from the germline V gene. The trim is 0 bases for V and 6 bases for J, with a gap of 11 bases between the germline ends. The CDR3 contains 15 residues, cysteine and phenylalanine counted. Only the CDR3 part of the read is kept: 45 bases, read in frame from the first base. The trial excluded patients who had a history of autoimmune disease or were on systemic immunosuppression. Peripheral blood for TCR sequencing was collected from all dose cohorts at baseline, on cycle 4 day 1, and on cycle 7 day 1. The samples were taken from a phase I, first-in-human, multicenter, open-label dose-escalation trial of ivuxolimab. Adults with locally advanced or metastatic head and neck squamous cell, hepatocellular, melanoma or renal cell carcinoma were enrolled in the trial. CD4+ and CD8+ T cells were sorted separately from peripheral blood before TCR sequencing.

The sequences come from CD4+ or CD8+ T cells sorted from blood, collected in a trial of the OX40 agonist ivuxolimab. This chain joins TRBV7-3 to TRBJ2-2, with the D gene not confidently named. This clonotype was obtained from an adult with an advanced solid tumor such as melanoma, head and neck, liver or kidney cancer. The CDR3 reads CASSLTGGGAGELFF. The DNA sequence follows: TGTGCCAGCAGCTTAACTGGCGGTGGGGCCGGGGAGCTGTTTTTT.